The 27 T cell receptor beta chains given below trace back to one sample, sequenced in a study of blood T cell repertoires in COVID-19. The protocol was immunoSEQ multiplex PCR, while the TCRdb copy is restricted to in-frame clones and leaves out a portion. Among over 200,000 clones listed, 75% to 90% were seen once. Source material: PBMCs or T cells enriched from blood (not recorded which). The receptor source for this set is a man under 40 who had recovered from COVID-19.

The chain combines TRBV3-1 (or the pseudogene TRBV3-2) with TRBJ2-5, with D unclear. Trimming shortened V by 1 base and J by 2 bases, and 8 bases separated the two germline ends. CDR1 LGHDT and CDR2 YNNKEL come from the germline V gene (reference sequence). The CDR3 sequence is 14 residues long. The CDR3 DNA reads TGTGCCAGCAGCCAAGTGTTAGATCAAGAGACCCAGTACTTC. Protein: CASSQVLDQETQYF.

This clone has a single count. This chain uses TRBV5-1 with TRBJ2-7; 9 bases are shared with TRBD1. CDR3 length equals 14 residues. The germline CDR1 and CDR2 sequences are SGHRS and YFSETQ. J gave up 2 bases and V 2 bases, and 2 bases lay outside the gene matches. The CDR3 nucleotides are TGCGCCAGCAGCTTCCGGGACAGGGCCTACGAGCAGTACTTC. Protein: CASSFRDRAYEQYF.

As DNA, the CDR3 is TGTGCCAGCATTTCGGGGATAGGCGTAGCTTTCTTT. The encoded protein is CASISGIGVAFF. This chain links TRBV6-5 with TRBJ1-1, with D uncertain. Trimming left V 7 bases short and J 10 bases short, with 16 bases between. The length of the CDR3 is 12 residues. The germline gives CDR1 MNHEY, CDR2 SVGAGI.

The V and J genes are TRBV5-1 and TRBJ2-2; 7 bases fit TRBD2. Looked up from germline, CDR1 is SGHRS and CDR2 is YFSETQ. The CDR3 runs 15 residues. Unmatched junction bases numbered 4, after V lost 2 bases and J lost 3 bases. CDR3 residues: CASSLQAGYTGELFF. CDR3 sequence (DNA): TGCGCCAGCAGCTTACAAGCGGGGTACACCGGGGAGCTGTTTTTT.

This sequence joins TRBV4-1 and TRBJ2-7; 15 bases are shared with TRBD2. Germline V gene lookup returns CDR1 MGHRA and CDR2 YSYEKL. The CDR3 is 19 amino acids. Trimming removed 2 bases from V and 0 bases from J; junction bases left unmatched: 8. CDR3 bases: TGCGCCAGCAGCCAACCCGGACTAGCGGGAGGGCCTAACTCCTACGAGCAGTACTTC. This translates into CASSQPGLAGGPNSYEQYF.

The rearrangement joins TRBV5-4 to TRBJ1-2; 8 bases map to TRBD1. The germline V gene has CDR1 SGHNT and CDR2 YYREEE (reference sequence). The CDR3 totals 13 residues. J gave up 8 bases and V 3 bases, and 6 bases lay outside the gene matches. The CDR3 DNA is TGTGCCAGCAGCTCAAGGACAGGGTCAGGCTACACCTTC. It encodes CASSSRTGSGYTF. The full variable domain, in which reference TRBV5-4 and TRBJ1-2 provide the parts outside the CDR3, is ETGVTQSPTHLIKTRGQQVTLRCSSQSGHNTVSWYQQALGQGPQFIFQYYREEENGRGNFPPRFSGLQFPNYSSELNVNALELDDSALYLCASSSRTGSGYTFGSGTRLTVV.

V is TRBV30 and J is TRBJ1-1; D is ambiguous. The CDR3 is made up of 13 amino acids. V was cut by 2 bases and J by 2 bases, with 9 bases left in between. Germline V gene data show CDR1 as GTSNPN and CDR2 as SVGIG (reference sequence). DNA for the CDR3: TGTGCCTGGAGTTTACCGGGTAACACTGAAGCTTTCTTT. Translation gives CAWSLPGNTEAFF.

V is TRBV6-1 and J is TRBJ2-3; 7 bases align to TRBD1. The CDR3 extends over 13 amino acids. Germline V lookup: CDR1 MNHNS, CDR2 SASEGT. Trimming took 3 bases from V and 4 from J; bases not matched to a gene: 1. The CDR3 sequence is CASSEDRPDTQYF. Here the CDR3 DNA reads TGTGCCAGCAGTGAGGACAGGCCAGATACGCAGTATTTT.

The chain has TRBV9 and TRBJ1-5; D perhaps matches TRBD1 (5 bases). V lost 4 bases and J 8 bases, leaving 19 bases between the germline ends. Germline V gene sequence: CDR1 SGDLS, CDR2 YYNGEE. This CDR3 region has 15 residues. CDR3 in amino acids: CASSPRGGDAEPQHF. CDR3 DNA: TGTGCCAGCAGCCCCCGGGGGGGTGATGCGGAGCCCCAGCATTTT.

The V call is TRBV18, the J call TRBJ1-1; D gene uncertain. Per the germline V gene, CDR1 is KGHSH and CDR2 is LQKENI. The CDR3 consists of 14 residues. V was cut by 2 bases and J by 1 base, with 8 bases left in between. CDR3 bases: TGTGCCAGCTCACCAGGCGCGGGGAACACTGAAGCTTTCTTT. Its translation: CASSPGAGNTEAFF.

The rearrangement joins TRBV28 to TRBJ1-5; the match to TRBD1 covers 8 bases. V trimming: 6 bases; J trimming: 4 bases; junction bases outside the gene matches: 11. The CDR3 is 16 residues long. The V gene's germline CDR1 is MDHEN and CDR2 SYDVKM. CDR3 in DNA: TGTGCCAGCAGCCAATTACAGGGGGTAGGGAATCAGCCCCAGCATTTT. Translating it yields CASSQLQGVGNQPQHF.

CDR3 in DNA: TGTGCCAGCAGCACTATTAGGATACGAGGTCTCGGAAACACCATATATTTT. Translating it yields CASSTIRIRGLGNTIYF. The V gene is TRBV11-2, the J gene TRBJ1-3, with no clear D. V lost 5 bases and J 4 bases, leaving 21 bases between the germline ends. Germline V gene data show CDR1 as SGHAT and CDR2 as FQNNGV. The CDR3 runs 17 residues. Full variable domain (remainder filled in from reference TRBV11-2 and TRBJ1-3): EAGVAQSPRYKIIEKRQSVAFWCNPISGHATLYWYQQILGQGPKLLIQFQNNGVVDDSQLPKDRFSAERLKGVDSTLKIQPAKLEDSAVYLCASSTIRIRGLGNTIYFGEGSWLTVV.

The count of this clone is one. The chain carries TRBV5-1 and TRBJ1-3; tentative D call: TRBD1 (6 bases). Germline CDR1 reads SGHRS; CDR2 reads YFSETQ. Trimming took off 4 bases at V and 4 bases at J, with 18 bases between the two ends. This CDR3 has 16 amino acids. CDR3 coding DNA: TGCGCCAGCAGCCGCAACCCTAGGACAGCAGGAAACACCATATATTTT. This codes for CASSRNPRTAGNTIYF.

The chain recombines TRBV5-1 with TRBJ2-5; 9 bases fit TRBD2. The junction had 6 bases not matched to a gene; V was cut back by 7 bases and J by 2 bases. Per germline, CDR1 SGHRS and CDR2 YFSETQ. The CDR3 is made up of 14 amino acids. The CDR3 loop reads CASRRTSVQETQYF. The CDR3 DNA sequence: TGCGCCAGCCGGAGGACTAGCGTACAAGAGACCCAGTACTTC.

CDR3 sequence reads: CASSEPGLAGGHNRYEQYF. The CDR3 nucleotides read TGTGCCAGCAGCGAACCGGGACTAGCGGGGGGTCACAACCGGTACGAGCAGTACTTC. The genes are TRBV7-9 and TRBJ2-7, with TRBD2 identical over 15 bases. The germline gives CDR1 SEHNR, CDR2 FQNEAQ (reference sequence). V trimming: 5 bases; J trimming: 4 bases; junction bases outside the gene matches: 15. This CDR3 is 19 amino acids long.

The chain carries TRBV6-2 or TRBV6-3 and TRBJ2-7; 8 bases are shared with TRBD2. The CDR3 sequence is 16 residues long. The V and J ends lost 6 bases and 0 bases, in that order; junction bases with no gene match: 10. Germline V gives CDR1 MNHEY, CDR2 SVGEGT. The CDR3 sequence is CASSRPAGDSSYEQYF. The DNA of the CDR3 is TGTGCCAGCAGCCGTCCAGCGGGAGACTCCTCCTACGAGCAGTACTTC.

The chain carries TRBV4-1 and TRBJ2-7; 8 bases align to TRBD2. V dropped 4 bases and J dropped 1; count of bases not matched to a gene: 3. Germline V gene sequence: CDR1 MGHRA, CDR2 YSYEKL. This CDR3 has 14 residues. The CDR3 coding sequence is TGCGCCAGCAGCCGAACGGGGGGGTCCTACGAGCAGTACTTC. Its protein is CASSRTGGSYEQYF.

V gene TRBV30 combines with J gene TRBJ1-4; D may be TRBD1 (5 bases). The CDR3 is made up of 17 amino acids. V lost 0 bases and J lost 5, with 19 bases in between. Germline CDR1 reads GTSNPN; CDR2 reads SVGIG (reference sequence). The CDR3 DNA follows: TGTGCCTGGAGTGTTTCCCTCGACGGGCGGGGGAATGAAAAACTGTTTTTT. It specifies CAWSVSLDGRGNEKLFF.

The table lists this clone with a count of one. In DNA form, the CDR3 reads TGTGCCAGCAGCTTTTCCGGGGGTAACACTGAAGCTTTCTTT. Its protein product is CASSFSGGNTEAFF. This chain connects TRBV5-5 to TRBJ1-1, with a possible D match to TRBD1 (5 bases). This CDR3 spans 14 amino acids. The ends were cut back, 2 bases at V and 2 bases at J, with 10 bases in the middle. From germline, CDR1 is SGHKS and CDR2 YYEKEE (reference sequence).

J is TRBJ1-6 and V is TRBV5-4; D unclear. V dropped 1 base and J dropped 5 bases, with 4 bases sitting between them. Germline V gene sequence: CDR1 SGHNT, CDR2 YYREEE (reference sequence). The CDR3 contains 13 residues. The CDR3 here is CASSLQNNSPLHF. CDR3 coding DNA: TGTGCCAGCAGCTTGCAGAATAATTCACCCCTCCACTTT.

This clone was seen more than once but under ten times. The chain links TRBV7-2 to TRBJ2-7; the D gene is possibly TRBD1 (7 bases). The length of the CDR3 is 14 residues. Between the trimmed V and J ends, which lost 5 bases and 4 bases, there was a span of 15 bases. Germline V gene sequence: CDR1 SGHTA, CDR2 FQGNSA. The CDR3 DNA reads as TGTGCCAGCAGCCCCGCAGGGGGGCCATACGAGCAGTACTTC. Translation: CASSPAGGPYEQYF. Full variable domain (remainder filled in from reference TRBV7-2 and TRBJ2-7): GAGVSQSPSNKVTEKGKDVELRCDPISGHTALYWYRQSLGQGLEFLIYFQGNSAPDKSGLPSDRFSAERTGGSVSTLTIQRTQQEDSAVYLCASSPAGGPYEQYFGPGTRLTVT.

The chain carries TRBV6-2 or TRBV6-3 and TRBJ1-5; D possibly corresponds to TRBD1 (5 bases). V was clipped by 1 base and J by 2 bases, with 9 bases between them. Germline V gives CDR1 MNHEY, CDR2 SVGEGT. The CDR3 has 15 amino acids. The CDR3 is CASSYFREGNQPQHF. The CDR3 DNA reads TGTGCCAGCAGTTACTTCAGGGAGGGCAATCAGCCCCAGCATTTT.

The J gene is TRBJ2-7, the V gene TRBV6-1, with 8 positions matching TRBD2. Germline trimming cut 1 base from V and 2 bases from J; bases unmatched to any gene: 4. Germline loops: CDR1 MNHNS, CDR2 SASEGT. The CDR3 covers 15 residues. The CDR3 is CASSEGLAGTYEQYF. CDR3 bases: TGTGCCAGCAGTGAAGGTCTAGCGGGTACCTACGAGCAGTACTTC.

The chain has TRBV27 and TRBJ1-4; maybe TRBD1 (5 bases). Trimming cost V 5 bases and J 3 bases, with 10 bases left between them. The germline V gene encodes CDR1 MNHEY and CDR2 SMNVEV (reference sequence). The CDR3 totals 14 residues. The chain's CDR3 is CASSLPGANEKLFF. The CDR3 DNA sequence: TGTGCCAGCAGTCTACCGGGGGCTAATGAAAAACTGTTTTTT.

The chain uses TRBV24-1 and TRBJ2-1; 8 bases are a match to TRBD2. The trim removed 0 bases at V and 8 bases at J, leaving 5 bases unmatched. The CDR3 spans 15 residues. Germline CDR1 is KGHDR and CDR2 is SFDVKD. CDR3 residues: CATSDLRGGGDEQFF. Here the CDR3 DNA reads TGTGCCACCAGTGATTTGCGGGGGGGCGGGGATGAGCAGTTCTTC.

The rearrangement links TRBV30 to TRBJ2-1; D remains ambiguous. The length of the CDR3 is 15 residues. Germline-derived CDR1 and CDR2 are GTSNPN and SVGIG (reference sequence). V dropped 5 bases and J dropped 4 bases, with 18 bases sitting between them. CDR3 loop: CAWGELGIEYNEQFF. Written as DNA, the CDR3 is TGTGCCTGGGGCGAGCTAGGAATCGAATACAATGAGCAGTTCTTC.

The chain couples TRBV19 to TRBJ1-2; unclear D gene. CDR1 and CDR2 from the germline V gene are LNHDA and SQIVND (reference sequence). The CDR3 consists of 13 residues. Trimming stripped 3 bases from V and 4 bases from J, with 9 bases between. The CDR3 nucleotides read TGTGCCAGTAGTATGGCGTGGAGCTATGGCTACACCTTC. Translated, it gives CASSMAWSYGYTF.